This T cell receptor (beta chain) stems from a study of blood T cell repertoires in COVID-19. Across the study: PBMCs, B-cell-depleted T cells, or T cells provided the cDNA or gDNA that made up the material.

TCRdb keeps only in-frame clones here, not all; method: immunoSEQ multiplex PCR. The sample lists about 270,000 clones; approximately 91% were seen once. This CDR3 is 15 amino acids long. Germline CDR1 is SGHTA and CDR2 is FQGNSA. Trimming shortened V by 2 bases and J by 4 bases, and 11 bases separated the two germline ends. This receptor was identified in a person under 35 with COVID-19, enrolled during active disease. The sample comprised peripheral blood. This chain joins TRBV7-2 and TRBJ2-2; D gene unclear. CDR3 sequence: CASSLTIAGTGELFF. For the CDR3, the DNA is TGTGCCAGCAGCTTAACGATAGCCGGCACCGGGGAGCTGTTTTTT.